Presented here are 2 T cell receptor beta chains from one specimen sequenced in a study of T cells after posttransplantation cyclophosphamide. Sequenced by immunoSEQ multiplex PCR; TCRdb stores in-frame clones only, minus some. The sample yields about 28,000 clones, 80% to 90% seen once. The sample taken for sequencing was PBMCs. The receptors come from a man aged 45-60 years.

The chain employs TRBV2 and TRBJ2-2, with TRBD2 as a possible D gene (6 bases). CDR1 is SNHLY and CDR2 is FYNNEI in the germline V gene. The CDR3 covers 14 residues. Trimming took off 10 bases at V and 7 bases at J, with 19 bases between the two ends. The CDR3: CATNSGLISGELFF. CDR3 bases: TGTGCCACCAACTCCGGACTAATAAGCGGGGAGCTGTTTTTT.

The chain joins TRBV10-1 to TRBJ2-7, with D hard to call. V gave up 7 bases and J gave up 4 bases, with 17 bases separating them. The germline gives CDR1 WNHNN, CDR2 SYGVQD (reference sequence). This CDR3 is 14 amino acids long. CDR3 sequence: CASNDRGPFYEQYF. The CDR3 nucleotides are TGCGCCAGCAACGATCGCGGCCCCTTTTACGAGCAGTACTTC.